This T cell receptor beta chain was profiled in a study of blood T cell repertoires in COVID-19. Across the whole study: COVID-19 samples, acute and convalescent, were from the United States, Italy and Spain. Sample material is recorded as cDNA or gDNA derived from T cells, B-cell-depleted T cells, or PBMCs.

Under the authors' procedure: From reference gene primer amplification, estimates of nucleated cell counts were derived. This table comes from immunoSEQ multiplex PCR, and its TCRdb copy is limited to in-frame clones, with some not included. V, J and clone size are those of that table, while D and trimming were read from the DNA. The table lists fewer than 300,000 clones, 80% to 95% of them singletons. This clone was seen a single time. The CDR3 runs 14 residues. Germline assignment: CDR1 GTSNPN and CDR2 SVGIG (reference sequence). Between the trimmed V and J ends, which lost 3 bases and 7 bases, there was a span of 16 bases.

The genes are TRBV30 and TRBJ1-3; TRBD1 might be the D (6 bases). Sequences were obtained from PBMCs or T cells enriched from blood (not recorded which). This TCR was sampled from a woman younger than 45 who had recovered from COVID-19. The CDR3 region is CAWRDGAGANTIYF. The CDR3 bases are TGTGCCTGGAGAGATGGGGCAGGGGCTAACACCATATATTTT.